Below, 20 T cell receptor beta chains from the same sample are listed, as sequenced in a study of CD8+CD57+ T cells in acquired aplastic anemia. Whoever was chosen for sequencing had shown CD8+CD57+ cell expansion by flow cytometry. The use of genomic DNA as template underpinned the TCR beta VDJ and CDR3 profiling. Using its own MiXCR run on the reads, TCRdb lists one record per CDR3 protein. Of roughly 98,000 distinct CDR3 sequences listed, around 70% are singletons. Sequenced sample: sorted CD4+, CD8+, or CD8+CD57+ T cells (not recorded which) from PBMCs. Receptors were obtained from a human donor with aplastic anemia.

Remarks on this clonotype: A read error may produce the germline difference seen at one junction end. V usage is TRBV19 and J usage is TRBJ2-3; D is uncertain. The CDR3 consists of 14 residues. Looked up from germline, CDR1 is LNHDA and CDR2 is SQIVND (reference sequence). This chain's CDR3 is CASSLTYRADTQYF. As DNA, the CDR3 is TGTGCCAGTAGTCTGACATATCGGGCAGATACACAGTATTTT.

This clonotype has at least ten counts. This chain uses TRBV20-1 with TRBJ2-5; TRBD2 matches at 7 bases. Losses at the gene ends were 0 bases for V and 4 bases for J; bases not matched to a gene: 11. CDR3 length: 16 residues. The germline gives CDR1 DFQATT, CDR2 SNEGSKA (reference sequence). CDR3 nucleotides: TGCAGTGCTAGAGACCCAAGCGGGGTATATAGAGAGACCCAGTACTTC. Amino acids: CSARDPSGVYRETQYF.

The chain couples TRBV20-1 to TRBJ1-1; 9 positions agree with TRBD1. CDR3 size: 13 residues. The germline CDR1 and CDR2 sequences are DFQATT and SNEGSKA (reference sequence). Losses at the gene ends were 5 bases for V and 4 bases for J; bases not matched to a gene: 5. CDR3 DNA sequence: TGCAGTGCTTCTAACAGGGGGCTCACTGAAGCTTTCTTT. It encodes CSASNRGLTEAFF.

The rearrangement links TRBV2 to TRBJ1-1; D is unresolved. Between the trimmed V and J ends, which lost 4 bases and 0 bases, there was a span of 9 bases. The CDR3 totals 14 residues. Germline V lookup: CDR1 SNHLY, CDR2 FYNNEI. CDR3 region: CASSVAQMNTEAFF. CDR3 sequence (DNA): TGTGCCAGCAGTGTCGCTCAGATGAACACTGAAGCTTTCTTT.

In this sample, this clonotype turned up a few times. The CDR3 loop reads CSARIAGLTDTQYF. The DNA for the CDR3 is TGCAGTGCTAGAATAGCGGGGCTCACAGATACGCAGTATTTT. The V gene is TRBV20-1, the J gene TRBJ2-3, with 8 bases fitting TRBD2. CDR1 is DFQATT and CDR2 is SNEGSKA in the germline V gene (reference sequence). Trimming at V came to 2 bases and at J to 2 bases, leaving 3 bases not matched to a gene. The CDR3 runs to 14 residues.

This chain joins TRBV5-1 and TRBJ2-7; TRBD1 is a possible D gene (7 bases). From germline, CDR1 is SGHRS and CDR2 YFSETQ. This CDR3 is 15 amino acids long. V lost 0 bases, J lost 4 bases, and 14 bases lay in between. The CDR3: CASSLGQGGRYEQYF. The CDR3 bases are TGCGCCAGCAGCTTGGGGCAGGGGGGAAGGTACGAGCAGTACTTC.

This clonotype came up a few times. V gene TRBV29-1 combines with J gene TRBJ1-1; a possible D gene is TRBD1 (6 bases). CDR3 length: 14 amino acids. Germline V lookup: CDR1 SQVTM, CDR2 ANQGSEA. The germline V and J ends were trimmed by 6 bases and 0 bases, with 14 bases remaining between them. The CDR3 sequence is CSVGIRGLNTEAFF. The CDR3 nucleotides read TGCAGCGTGGGAATCAGGGGTCTGAACACTGAAGCTTTCTTT. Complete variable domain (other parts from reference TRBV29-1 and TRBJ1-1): SAVISQKPSRDICQRGTSLTIQCQVDSQVTMMFWYRQQPGQSLTLIATANQGSEATYESGFVIDKFPISRPNLTFSTLTVSNMSPEDSSIYLCSVGIRGLNTEAFFGQGTRLTVV.

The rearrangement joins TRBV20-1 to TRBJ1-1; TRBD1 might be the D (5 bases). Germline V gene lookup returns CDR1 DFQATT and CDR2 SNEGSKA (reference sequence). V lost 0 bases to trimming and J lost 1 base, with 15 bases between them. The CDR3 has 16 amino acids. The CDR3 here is CSARDPLQTGNTEAFF. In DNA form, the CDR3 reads TGCAGTGCTAGAGATCCCCTGCAAACAGGGAACACTGAAGCTTTCTTT.

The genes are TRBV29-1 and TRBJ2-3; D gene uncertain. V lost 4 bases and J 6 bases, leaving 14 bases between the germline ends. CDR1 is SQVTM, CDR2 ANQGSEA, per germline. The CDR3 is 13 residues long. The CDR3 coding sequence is TGCAGCGTTGGAGGTGTCTCAGACGATACGCAGTATTTT. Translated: CSVGGVSDDTQYF.

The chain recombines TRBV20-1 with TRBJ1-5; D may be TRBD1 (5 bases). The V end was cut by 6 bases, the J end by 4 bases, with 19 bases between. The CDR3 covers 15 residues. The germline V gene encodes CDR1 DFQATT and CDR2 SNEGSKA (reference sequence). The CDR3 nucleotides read TGCAGTGCCCGCTACCCGACGGGGGAGAATCAGCCCCAGCATTTT. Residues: CSARYPTGENQPQHF.

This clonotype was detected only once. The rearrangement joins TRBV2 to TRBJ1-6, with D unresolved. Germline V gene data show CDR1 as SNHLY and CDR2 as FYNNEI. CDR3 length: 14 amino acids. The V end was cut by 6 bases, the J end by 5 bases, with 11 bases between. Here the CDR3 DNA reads TGTGCCAGCAGCCCGGGATCAGATAATTCACCCCTCCACTTT. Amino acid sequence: CASSPGSDNSPLHF.

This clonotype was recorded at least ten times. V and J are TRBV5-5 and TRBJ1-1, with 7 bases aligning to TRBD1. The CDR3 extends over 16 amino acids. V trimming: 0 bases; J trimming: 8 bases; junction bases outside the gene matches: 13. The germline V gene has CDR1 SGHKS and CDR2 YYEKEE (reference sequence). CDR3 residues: CASSLAGGGQFLEAFF. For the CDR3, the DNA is TGTGCCAGCAGCTTGGCAGGGGGGGGACAGTTTTTGGAAGCTTTCTTT. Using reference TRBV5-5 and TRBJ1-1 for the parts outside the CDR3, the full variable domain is DAGVTQSPTHLIKTRGQQVTLRCSPISGHKSVSWYQQVLGQGPQFIFQYYEKEERGRGNFPDRFSARQFPNYSSELNVNALLLGDSALYLCASSLAGGGQFLEAFFGQGTRLTVV.

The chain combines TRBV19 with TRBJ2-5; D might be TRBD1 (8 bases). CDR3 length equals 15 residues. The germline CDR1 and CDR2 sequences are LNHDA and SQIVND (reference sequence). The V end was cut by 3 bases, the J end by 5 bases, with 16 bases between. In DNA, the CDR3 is TGTGCCAGTAGTATTGACGGGAGGACAGGGGAGACCCAGTACTTC. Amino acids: CASSIDGRTGETQYF.

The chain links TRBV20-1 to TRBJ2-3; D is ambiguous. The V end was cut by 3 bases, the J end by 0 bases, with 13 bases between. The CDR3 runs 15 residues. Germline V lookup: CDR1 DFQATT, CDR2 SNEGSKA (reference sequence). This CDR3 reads CSASRQKGSTDTQYF. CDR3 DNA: TGCAGTGCTAGTCGGCAGAAGGGTAGCACAGATACGCAGTATTTT.

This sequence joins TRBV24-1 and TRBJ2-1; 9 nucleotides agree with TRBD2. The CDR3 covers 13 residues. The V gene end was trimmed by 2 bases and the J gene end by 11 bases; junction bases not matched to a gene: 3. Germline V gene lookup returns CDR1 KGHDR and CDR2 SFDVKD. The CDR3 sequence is CATSDSGTSKQFF. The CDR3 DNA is TGTGCCACCAGTGATTCCGGGACTAGCAAGCAGTTCTTC.

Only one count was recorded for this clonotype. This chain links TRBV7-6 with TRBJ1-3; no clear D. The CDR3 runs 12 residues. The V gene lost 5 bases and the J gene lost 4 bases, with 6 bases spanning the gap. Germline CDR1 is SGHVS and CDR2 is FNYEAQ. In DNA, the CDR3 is TGTGCCAGCAGCCCGACAGGAAACACCATATATTTT. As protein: CASSPTGNTIYF.

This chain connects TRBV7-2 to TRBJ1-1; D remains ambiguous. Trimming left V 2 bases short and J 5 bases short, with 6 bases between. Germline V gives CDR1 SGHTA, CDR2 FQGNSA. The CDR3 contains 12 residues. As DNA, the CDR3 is TGTGCCAGCAGCTTACGCGCGACTGAAGCTTTCTTT. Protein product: CASSLRATEAFF.

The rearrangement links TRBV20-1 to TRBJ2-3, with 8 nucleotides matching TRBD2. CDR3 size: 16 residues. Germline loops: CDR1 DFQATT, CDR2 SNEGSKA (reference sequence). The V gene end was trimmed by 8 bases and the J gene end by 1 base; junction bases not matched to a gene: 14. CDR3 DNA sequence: TGCAGTACCCCCGTTAGCGGGACGCGGGGCACAGATACGCAGTATTTT. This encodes CSTPVSGTRGTDTQYF.

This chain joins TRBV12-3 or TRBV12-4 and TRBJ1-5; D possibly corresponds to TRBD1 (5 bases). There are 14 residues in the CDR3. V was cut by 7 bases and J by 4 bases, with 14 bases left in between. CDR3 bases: TGTGCCAGCACCTTGGGAAGGGGTAATCAGCCCCAGCATTTT. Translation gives CASTLGRGNQPQHF.

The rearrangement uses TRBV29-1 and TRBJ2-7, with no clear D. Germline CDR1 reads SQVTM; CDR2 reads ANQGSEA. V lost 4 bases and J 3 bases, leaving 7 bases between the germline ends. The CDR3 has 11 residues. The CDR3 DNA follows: TGCAGCGTTGTAGAGAGCTACGAGCAGTACTTC. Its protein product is CSVVESYEQYF.